A selection of T cell receptor beta chains follows, all from one sample in a study of neurological immune-mediated disorders. One entry per CDR3 protein results from TCRdb running MiXCR on the 5' RACE reads. The sample records around 16,000 distinct CDR3 sequences, about 10% being singletons. The sample consisted of CD8+ T cells from blood. These receptors all come from a middle-aged man in good health. The CDR3 runs from the conserved cysteine through the conserved F or W. D genes are given only for firm matches. Expanded clones are given a class, and other clones once, few, many or no size at all.

v_call	clone_size	j_call	d_call	cdr3_nt	cdr3_aa
TRBV20-1	many	TRBJ2-1	TRBD2	TGCAGCGCAGCGGGAGATACCTACAATGAGCAGTTCTTC	CSAAGDTYNEQFF
TRBV12-3/TRBV12-4	many	TRBJ2-4	TRBD2	TGTGCCAGCAGTTCGACTAGCGGGAGAGCGGGAGGAGCCAAAAACATTCAGTACTTC	CASSSTSGRAGGAKNIQYF
TRBV7-2	many	TRBJ1-5	.	TGTGCCAGCAGCTTGGGTCTCCAGGCCAATCAGCCCCAGCATTTT	CASSLGLQANQPQHF
TRBV10-3	many	TRBJ2-1	.	TGTGCCATCAGTGAAACCGACAGTGTCACGTTTAATGAGCAGTTCTTC	CAISETDSVTFNEQFF
TRBV20-1	many	TRBJ1-1	TRBD1	TGCAGTGCTTCGGATGCGGGACAGTTCACTGAAGCTTTCTTT	CSASDAGQFTEAFF
TRBV5-6	many	TRBJ2-4	TRBD1	TGTGCCAGCTTTGTCGCAGGGGGCGCGAAAAACATTCAGTACTTC	CASFVAGGAKNIQYF
TRBV4-1	many	TRBJ2-7	.	TGCGCCAGCAGCCAAGGCGGGACTCTTTCCTACGAGCAGTACTTC	CASSQGGTLSYEQYF
TRBV7-2	many	TRBJ2-7	.	TGTGCCAGCAGCGCCGGCGCCTCCTACGAGCAGTACTTC	CASSAGASYEQYF
TRBV7-8	many	TRBJ2-7	TRBD2	TGTGCCAGTAAAGCGGGACTTGCCTACGAGCAGTACTTC	CASKAGLAYEQYF
TRBV13	.	TRBJ2-1	TRBD2	TGTGCCAGCAGCCCAACAGGGACTAGCGGGAGTAGTGAGCAGTTCTTC	CASSPTGTSGSSEQFF
TRBV6-4	many	TRBJ2-3	.	TGTGCCAGCAGTCAAGGGAGAGAAACAGATACGCAGTATTTT	CASSQGRETDTQYF
TRBV7-6	.	TRBJ2-7	TRBD1	TGTGCCAGCAGCTGGGGGACAGGGTCGTACGAGCAGTACTTC	CASSWGTGSYEQYF
TRBV6-2/TRBV6-3	many	TRBJ2-2	.	TGTGCCAGCAGTTACTCGTCAGGGAAAAACACCGGGGAGCTGTTTTTT	CASSYSSGKNTGELFF
TRBV29-1	many	TRBJ2-3	TRBD2	TGCAGCGTTGCCGGGACTAGCGGTACAGATACGCAGTATTTT	CSVAGTSGTDTQYF
TRBV5-1	many	TRBJ2-5	.	TGCGCCAGCAGCTTGGTTGAAGTAGTTCTGGAAGAGACCCAGTACTTC	CASSLVEVVLEETQYF
TRBV30	many	TRBJ2-3	TRBD1	TGTGCCTGGAGTGAGGGACAGGGGGCACTAGATACGCAGTATTTT	CAWSEGQGALDTQYF
TRBV7-2	many	TRBJ2-7	.	TGTGCCAGCAGCTCCTTCTTAGGGGCCTACGAGCAGTACTTC	CASSSFLGAYEQYF
TRBV28	many	TRBJ1-5	TRBD1	TGTGCCAGCAGCCCCGGACAGGGTCTACAGCCCCAGCATTTT	CASSPGQGLQPQHF
TRBV30	few	TRBJ2-2	TRBD2	TGTGCCTGGGCGGGAGGGCCCGCGAACACCGGGGAGCTGTTTTTT	CAWAGGPANTGELFF
TRBV7-9	many	TRBJ2-3	TRBD1	TGTGCCAGCAGCCCGGGGGACAGGGGGCGCGGAGATACGCAGTATTTT	CASSPGDRGRGDTQYF
TRBV5-1	once	TRBJ2-1	.	TGCGCCAGCAGCCCGACCAGTAATGGATACGAGCAGTTCTTC	CASSPTSNGYEQFF
TRBV7-9	many	TRBJ2-1	.	TGTGCCAGCAGCCGCTCCGAGCGGAACTACAATGAGCAGTTCTTC	CASSRSERNYNEQFF
TRBV6-2/TRBV6-3	many	TRBJ2-6	TRBD1	TGTGCCACCTCTACAGGGGACACTGGGGCCAACGTCCTGACTTTC	CATSTGDTGANVLTF
TRBV28	many	TRBJ2-5	.	TGTGCCAGCAACCTCCCGGGATGGGGTCGTGAGACCCAGTACTTC	CASNLPGWGRETQYF
TRBV5-1	many	TRBJ2-1	.	TGCGCCAGCAGCCCTAGCTACAATGAGCAGTTCTTC	CASSPSYNEQFF
TRBV19	many	TRBJ2-1	TRBD2	TGTGCCAGTAGTATAGGGACTAGCGGGAGCAATGAGCAGTTCTTC	CASSIGTSGSNEQFF
TRBV28	many	TRBJ2-1	TRBD2	TGTGCCAGCAGTTTATGGGGTGTTAGCGGGAGTCCCTACAATGAGCAGTTCTTC	CASSLWGVSGSPYNEQFF
TRBV27	many	TRBJ2-7	.	TGTGCCAGCAGTTTATCGCGACCTACCTACGAGCAGTACTTC	CASSLSRPTYEQYF
TRBV18	many	TRBJ2-3	.	TGTGCCAGCTCTTTAGGGACTTTTAGCACAGATACGCAGTATTTT	CASSLGTFSTDTQYF
TRBV28	many	TRBJ2-5	.	TGTGCCAGCAGCGGCGGGCAACAAGAGACCCAGTACTTC	CASSGGQQETQYF
TRBV13	many	TRBJ2-7	.	TGTGCCAGCAGCTTAGGCCTAGGGCAGGGGACCTACGAGCAGTACTTC	CASSLGLGQGTYEQYF
TRBV11-2	many	TRBJ2-1	.	TGTGCCAGCAGCTGGGACCTAACCTACAATGAGCAGTTCTTC	CASSWDLTYNEQFF
TRBV7-2	many	TRBJ2-7	.	TGTGCCAGCAGCGGACCCGGACAGAGCTCCTACGAGCAGTACTTC	CASSGPGQSSYEQYF
TRBV29-1	many	TRBJ1-1	.	TGCAGCGTTCAAGGTGGGGTCTTGGGAACTGAAGCTTTCTTT	CSVQGGVLGTEAFF
TRBV7-2	many	TRBJ1-1	.	TGTGCCAGCAGCCCAGATCCAGGTAACACTGAAGCTTTCTTT	CASSPDPGNTEAFF
TRBV6-5	medium-sized	TRBJ1-4	TRBD1	TGTGCCAGCAGCCCCGCAGGGGGAATTGAAAAACTGTTTTTT	CASSPAGGIEKLFF
TRBV6-5	.	TRBJ2-7	.	TGTGCCAGCACCCTAGGTACTACGGCCTGCGAGCAGTACTTC	CASTLGTTACEQYF
TRBV20-1	many	TRBJ2-7	.	TGCAGTGCTCAACAGGGCAGGATCTCCTACGAGCAGTACTTC	CSAQQGRISYEQYF
TRBV11-2	many	TRBJ2-1	TRBD2	TGTGCCAGCAGCTTAGAGGGACTAGCGGGAGTGGTAAATGAGCAGTTCTTC	CASSLEGLAGVVNEQFF
TRBV5-1	medium-sized	TRBJ2-5	.	TGCGCCAGCAGCTTGGAAGGAGCCGAGACCCAGTACTTC	CASSLEGAETQYF
TRBV4-1	many	TRBJ2-3	TRBD2	TGCGCCAGCAGCAGCGGGATGCCAGATACGCAGTATTTT	CASSSGMPDTQYF
TRBV7-8	many	TRBJ2-3	TRBD1	TGTGCCAGCAGCGAAGGACAGGGGACGGATACGCAGTATTTT	CASSEGQGTDTQYF